Here is one TCR beta chain with its context. Its antigen is unidentified. From the germline J gene comes the end of the CDR3, since the read stops 3 residues before it. Libraries were prepared by immunoSEQ multiplex PCR; TCRdb keeps only in-frame clonotypes and omits some of them. The sample includes 21,000 or so clones. This entry is derived from a study of T cells in women clearing cervical HPV infection. Study at large: For cases, blood was sampled a median about 150 days after lesion detection, interquartile range roughly 90 to 210 days. Study-wide results and caveats: TRBV6-7 relative abundance averaged roughly 0.099% in cases and under 0.2% in controls.

Germline lookup yields CDR1 SGHTA and CDR2 FQGTGA. The CDR3 extends over 13 amino acids. V lost 2 bases and J 1 base, leaving 5 bases between the germline ends. The sequence derives from a woman between 18 and 69 years old with a cervical HPV16 infection that either progressed to CIN3+ or cleared (not recorded which). The V and J genes are TRBV7-3 and TRBJ1-1, with D unresolved. Material: blood buffy coat. This CDR3 reads CASSLLGNTEAFF. The sequenced part of the CDR3 DNA is TGTGCCAGCAGCTTACTAGGGAACACTGAA.